The source of this TCR beta chain is a study of cytomegalovirus exposure and HLA in healthy donors. The study ran its PCR with 60 Vbeta and 13 Jbeta primers. Data came from immunoSEQ multiplex PCR; TCRdb stores just in-frame clones and leaves some out. The data contain fewer than 140,000 clones, about two thirds of them singletons. Trimming shortened V by 5 bases and J by 5 bases, and 12 bases separated the two germline ends. The CDR3 sequence is 13 residues long. From germline, CDR1 is SGHTA and CDR2 FQGTGA. Sample: PBMCs. V is TRBV7-3 and J is TRBJ2-5; D is unresolved. The clonotype comes from a boy aged 5-17 years in good health and CMV-seronegative. CDR3 bases: TGTGCCAGCAGCCGGAGTACGCCCGAGACCCAGTACTTC. Translating gives CASSRSTPETQYF.